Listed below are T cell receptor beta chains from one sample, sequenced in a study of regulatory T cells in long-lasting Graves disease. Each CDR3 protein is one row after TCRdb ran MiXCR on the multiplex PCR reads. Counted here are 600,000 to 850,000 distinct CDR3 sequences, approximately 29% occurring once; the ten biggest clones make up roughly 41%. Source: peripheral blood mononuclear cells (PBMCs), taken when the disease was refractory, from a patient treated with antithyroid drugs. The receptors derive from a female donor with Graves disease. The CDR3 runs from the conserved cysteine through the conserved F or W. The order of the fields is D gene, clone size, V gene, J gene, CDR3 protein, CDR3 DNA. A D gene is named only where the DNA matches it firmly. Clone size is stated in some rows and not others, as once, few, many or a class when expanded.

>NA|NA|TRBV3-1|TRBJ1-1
CASSHRRNTEAFF
TGTGCCAGCAGCCATCGTAGGAACACTGAAGCTTTCTTT
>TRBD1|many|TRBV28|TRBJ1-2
CASRPQGNYGYTF
TGTGCCAGCAGACCACAGGGGAACTATGGCTACACCTTC
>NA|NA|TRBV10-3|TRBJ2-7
CAISESGGVFYEQYF
TGTGCCATCAGTGAGTCTGGGGGAGTTTTCTACGAGCAGTACTTC
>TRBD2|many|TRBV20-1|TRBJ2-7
CSATLAGSSYEQYF
TGCAGTGCTACTCTAGCGGGCTCCTCCTACGAGCAGTACTTC
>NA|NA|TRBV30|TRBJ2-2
CAWSTGGTGELFF
TGTGCCTGGAGTACGGGTGGCACCGGGGAGCTGTTTTTT
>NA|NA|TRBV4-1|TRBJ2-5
CASSQRVGGAGKTQYF
TGCGCCAGCAGCCAACGGGTTGGGGGGGCCGGGAAGACCCAGTACTTC
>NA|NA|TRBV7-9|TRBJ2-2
CAAIPNTGELFF
TGTGCCGCTATCCCCAACACCGGGGAGCTGTTTTTT
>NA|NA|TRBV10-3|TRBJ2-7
CAISESTASAEQYF
TGTGCCATCAGTGAGTCGACGGCTAGTGCCGAGCAGTACTTC
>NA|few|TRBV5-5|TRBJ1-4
CASSLTAGINEKLFF
TGTGCCAGCAGCTTGACAGCGGGAATTAATGAAAAACTGTTTTTT
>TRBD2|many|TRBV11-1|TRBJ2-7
CASTSGGTYEQYF
TGTGCCAGCACTAGCGGGGGGACCTACGAGCAGTACTTC
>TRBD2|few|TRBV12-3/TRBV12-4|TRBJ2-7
CASSRTRGPYEQYF
TGTGCCAGCAGTAGGACTAGGGGTCCCTACGAGCAGTACTTC
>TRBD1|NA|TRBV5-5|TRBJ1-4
CASSRHGQGRGEKLFF
TGTGCCAGCAGCAGACATGGACAGGGACGTGGTGAAAAACTGTTTTTT
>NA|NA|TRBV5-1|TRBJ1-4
CASRIGLNEKLFF
TGCGCCAGCAGGATAGGTCTTAATGAAAAACTGTTTTTT
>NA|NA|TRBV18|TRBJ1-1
CASSLPVRAGTEAFF
TGTGCCAGCTCACTTCCTGTTAGGGCCGGTACTGAAGCTTTCTTT
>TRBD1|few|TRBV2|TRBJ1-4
CASSTKAEQRGLLEKLFF
TGTGCCAGCAGTACCAAAGCAGAACAGAGGGGGCTGCTGGAAAAACTGTTTTTT
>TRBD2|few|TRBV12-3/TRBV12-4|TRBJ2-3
CASVGLAGSDTQYF
TGTGCCAGCGTGGGACTAGCGGGCTCAGATACGCAGTATTTT
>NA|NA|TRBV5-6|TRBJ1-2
CASSPGRGGYGYTF
TGTGCCAGCAGCCCGGGGCGAGGGGGCTATGGCTACACCTTC
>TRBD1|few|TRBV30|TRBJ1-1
CAQRQGRGNTEAFF
TGTGCGCAAAGACAGGGAAGGGGGAACACTGAAGCTTTCTTT
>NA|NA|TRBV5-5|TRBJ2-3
CASSSGQTSTDTQYF
TGTGCCAGCAGCTCCGGACAGACTAGCACAGATACGCAGTATTTT
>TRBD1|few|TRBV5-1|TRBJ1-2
CASSLVGQGGNYGYTF
TGCGCCAGCAGCTTGGTGGGACAGGGAGGAAACTATGGCTACACCTTC
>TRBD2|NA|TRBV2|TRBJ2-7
CASSEPSGASYEQYF
TGTGCCAGCAGTGAGCCCAGCGGGGCCTCCTACGAGCAGTACTTC
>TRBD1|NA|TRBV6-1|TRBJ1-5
CASSRQGGDQPQHF
TGTGCCAGCAGTCGACAGGGTGGAGATCAGCCCCAGCATTTT
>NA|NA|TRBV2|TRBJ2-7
CASSDGSVFAQYF
TGTGCCAGCAGTGACGGATCAGTTTTTGCGCAGTACTTC
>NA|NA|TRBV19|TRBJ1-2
CASSRGTIYGYTF
TGTGCCAGTAGCCGAGGCACCATCTATGGCTACACCTTC
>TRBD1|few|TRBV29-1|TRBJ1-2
CSEVEPTRQGRYGYTF
TGCAGCGAAGTTGAACCTACACGACAGGGGCGCTATGGCTACACCTTC
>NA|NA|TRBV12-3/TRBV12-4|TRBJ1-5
CVSSLGTQKQPQHF
TGTGTCAGCAGTTTAGGGACACAAAAGCAGCCCCAGCATTTT
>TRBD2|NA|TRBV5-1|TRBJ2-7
CASSLGVGTSGIYEQYF
TGCGCCAGCAGCTTGGGAGTTGGGACTAGCGGTATCTACGAGCAGTACTTC
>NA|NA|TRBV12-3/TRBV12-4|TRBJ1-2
CASSLTDNYGYTF
TGTGCCAGCAGCCTCACTGATAACTATGGCTACACCTTC
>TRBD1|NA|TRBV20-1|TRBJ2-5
CSAGGTGASSGETQYF
TGCAGTGCCGGTGGGACAGGGGCCTCTTCGGGAGAGACCCAGTACTTC
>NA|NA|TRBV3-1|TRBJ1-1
CASSQVPGGNTEAFF
TGTGCCAGCAGCCAAGTCCCCGGCGGGAACACTGAAGCTTTCTTT
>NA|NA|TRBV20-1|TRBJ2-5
CSAAEETQYF
TGCAGTGCTGCCGAAGAGACCCAGTACTTC
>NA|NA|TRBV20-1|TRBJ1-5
CSARGGENSNQPQHF
TGCAGTGCTAGAGGGGGGGAGAATAGCAATCAGCCCCAGCATTTT
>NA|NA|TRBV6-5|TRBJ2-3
CASSFRTDTQYF
TGTGCCAGCAGTTTTCGCACAGATACGCAGTATTTT
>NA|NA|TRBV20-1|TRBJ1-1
CSASPGRGNSQAFF
TGCAGTGCTAGCCCTGGCAGGGGAAATTCTCAAGCTTTCTTT
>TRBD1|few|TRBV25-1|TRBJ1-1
CASSTGGGSTEAFF
TGTGCCAGCAGTACAGGGGGCGGGAGCACTGAAGCTTTCTTT
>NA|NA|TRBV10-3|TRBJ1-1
CAISDRSGVVTEAFF
TGTGCCATCAGTGATCGTTCAGGGGTGGTTACTGAAGCTTTCTTT
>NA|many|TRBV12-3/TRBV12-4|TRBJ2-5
CASSLMRKGETQYF
TGTGCCAGCAGTTTAATGCGGAAGGGAGAGACCCAGTACTTC
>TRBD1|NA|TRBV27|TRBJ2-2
CASRDPGQGPTGTGELFF
TGTGCCAGCAGGGACCCGGGACAGGGGCCAACCGGCACCGGGGAGCTGTTTTTT
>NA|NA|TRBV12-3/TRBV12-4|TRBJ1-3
CASSLGGPSEGRNTIYF
TGTGCCAGCAGTTTAGGTGGTCCCTCGGAGGGTCGAAACACCATATATTTT
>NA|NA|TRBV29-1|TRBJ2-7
CSAFDSYEQYF
TGCAGCGCTTTCGACTCCTACGAGCAGTACTTC
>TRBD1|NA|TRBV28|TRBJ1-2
CASDRQGQGYGYTF
TGTGCCAGCGACAGACAGGGCCAAGGCTATGGCTACACCTTC
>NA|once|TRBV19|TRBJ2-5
CASSHSGPQETQYF
TGTGCCAGTAGTCACAGCGGGCCTCAAGAGACCCAGTACTTC
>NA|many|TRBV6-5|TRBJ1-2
CASSYSPNYGYTF
TGTGCCAGCAGTTACTCACCCAACTATGGCTACACCTTC
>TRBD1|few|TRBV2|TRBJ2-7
CASRKSGTVYEQYF
TGTGCCAGCAGAAAATCGGGGACAGTCTACGAGCAGTACTTC
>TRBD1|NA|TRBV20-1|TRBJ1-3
CSARPTGVRGNTIYF
TGCAGTGCTAGACCGACAGGGGTTCGTGGAAACACCATATATTTT
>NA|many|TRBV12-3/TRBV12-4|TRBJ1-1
CASSRDMNTEAFF
TGTGCCAGCAGCAGGGACATGAACACTGAAGCTTTCTTT
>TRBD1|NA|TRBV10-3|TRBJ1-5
CAISAGQGDQPQHF
TGTGCCATCAGTGCTGGACAGGGGGATCAGCCCCAGCATTTT
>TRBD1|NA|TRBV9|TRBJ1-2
CASSVDVGQGYGYTF
TGTGCCAGCAGCGTAGATGTAGGACAGGGCTATGGCTACACCTTC
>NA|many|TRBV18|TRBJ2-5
CASSPGAETQYF
TGTGCCAGCTCACCCGGAGCAGAGACCCAGTACTTC
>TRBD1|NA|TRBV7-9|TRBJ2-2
CASIRDRTNTGELFF
TGTGCCAGCATCCGGGACAGGACGAACACCGGGGAGCTGTTTTTT
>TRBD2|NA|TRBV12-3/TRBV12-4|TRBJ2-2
CASSLRGLAGGPSGELFF
TGTGCCAGCAGTTTGCGTGGACTAGCGGGAGGGCCTTCCGGGGAGCTGTTTTTT
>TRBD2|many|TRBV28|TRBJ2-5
CASSSSSGRLETQYF
TGTGCCAGCAGTTCCTCTAGCGGGAGGTTAGAGACCCAGTACTTC
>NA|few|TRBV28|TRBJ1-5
CASRNTPPTGPSRYSNQPQHF
TGTGCCAGCAGAAACACGCCTCCGACAGGTCCCAGCCGATATAGCAATCAGCCCCAGCATTTT
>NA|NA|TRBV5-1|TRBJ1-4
CASSSGAGKDKLFF
TGCGCCAGCAGCTCTGGGGCAGGGAAGGATAAACTGTTTTTT
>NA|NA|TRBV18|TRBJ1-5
CASSPASAPSNQPQHF
TGTGCCAGCTCACCAGCTTCCGCCCCTAGCAATCAGCCCCAGCATTTT
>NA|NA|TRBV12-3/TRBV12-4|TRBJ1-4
CASSFGDDEDEKLFF
TGTGCCAGCAGTTTCGGAGATGATGAGGATGAAAAACTGTTTTTT
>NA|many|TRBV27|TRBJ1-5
CASSHTFNQPQHF
TGTGCCAGCAGCCACACCTTCAATCAGCCCCAGCATTTT
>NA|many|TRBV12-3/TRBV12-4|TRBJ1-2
CASTTRAFYGYTF
TGTGCCAGCACCACCCGAGCCTTCTATGGCTACACCTTC
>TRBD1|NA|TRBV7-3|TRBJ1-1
CASSSDRSRDTEAFF
TGTGCCAGCAGCTCGGACAGGTCCCGTGACACTGAAGCTTTCTTT